Below are 30 T cell receptor beta chains sequenced from a single sample in a study of blood T cell repertoires in COVID-19. Sequencing used immunoSEQ multiplex PCR; TCRdb keeps in-frame clones, though not all of them. The repertoire has 65,000 to 85,000 clones, about 70% of them found once; the top ten carry roughly 5.6%. Material for sequencing was peripheral blood. These TCRs come from a man aged 45 to 65 with active or convalescent COVID-19.

J is TRBJ2-5 and V is TRBV7-9; 10 bases are shared with TRBD2. This CDR3 region has 16 residues. Germline V gene sequence: CDR1 SEHNR, CDR2 FQNEAQ (reference sequence). V shed 4 bases, J shed 2 bases, and the junction held 7 bases outside the gene matches. CDR3 protein: CASSSSASGGQETQYF. The CDR3 DNA sequence: TGTGCCAGCAGCTCGTCGGCTAGCGGGGGTCAAGAGACCCAGTACTTC.

This clone was detected a few times. The CDR3 here is CASSPDREVDYGYTF. As DNA, the CDR3 is TGCGCCAGCAGTCCGGACAGGGAAGTGGACTATGGCTACACCTTC. The V and J genes are TRBV23-1 and TRBJ1-2; 8 positions match TRBD1. TRBV23-1 is annotated as an ORF whose role is uncertain. CDR3 size: 15 residues. The V segment lost 4 bases and the J segment 3 bases; nucleotides outside the gene matches: 7.

The chain is built from TRBV4-1 and TRBJ1-2, with D possibly TRBD1 on 6 matching bases. Trimming shortened V by 0 bases and J by 2 bases, and 10 bases separated the two germline ends. The germline V gene encodes CDR1 MGHRA and CDR2 YSYEKL. This CDR3 region has 15 residues. CDR3 nucleotides: TGCGCCAGCAGCCAAGACAGGGGACTAAACTATGGCTACACCTTC. Translating gives CASSQDRGLNYGYTF.

The chain employs TRBV19 and TRBJ2-4, with 8 bases fitting TRBD1. The CDR3 sequence is 13 residues long. Germline V gives CDR1 LNHDA, CDR2 SQIVND (reference sequence). V dropped 2 bases and J dropped 6; count of bases not matched to a gene: 0. Here the CDR3 DNA reads TGTGCCAGTAGTATACAGGGGGCAAACATTCAGTACTTC. Amino acids: CASSIQGANIQYF.

The chain recombines TRBV19 with TRBJ2-5; the match to TRBD1 covers 8 bases. Germline-derived CDR1 and CDR2 are LNHDA and SQIVND (reference sequence). This CDR3 spans 13 amino acids. Trimming cost V 5 bases and J 5 bases; bases outside gene matches: 4. CDR3 in amino acids: CASSRQGRETQYF. DNA for the CDR3: TGTGCCAGTAGTCGACAGGGGAGGGAGACCCAGTACTTC.

The chain recombines TRBV5-6 with TRBJ1-1, with a possible D match to TRBD1 (5 bases). The CDR3 runs 14 residues. Trimming stripped 2 bases from V and 0 bases from J, with 8 bases between. Germline V gene lookup returns CDR1 SGHDT and CDR2 YYEEEE. CDR3 protein: CASSFGHLNTEAFF. Here the CDR3 DNA reads TGTGCCAGCAGCTTTGGACACTTGAACACTGAAGCTTTCTTT. The complete variable domain, with remaining parts taken from reference TRBV5-6 and TRBJ1-1, reads DAGVTQSPTHLIKTRGQQVTLRCSPKSGHDTVSWYQQALGQGPQFIFQYYEEEERQRGNFPDRFSGHQFPNYSSELNVNALLLGDSALYLCASSFGHLNTEAFFGQGTRLTVV.

The V and J genes are TRBV18 and TRBJ1-2; D may be TRBD1 (6 bases). CDR3 length: 14 residues. Trimming removed 3 bases at V and 3 bases at J, with 11 bases between. The germline V gene encodes CDR1 KGHSH and CDR2 LQKENI. The DNA of the CDR3 is TGTGCCAGCTCACCCAGGGGATGGGACTATGGCTACACCTTC. Protein sequence: CASSPRGWDYGYTF.

This clone was observed a handful of times. The chain combines TRBV11-2 with TRBJ1-4, with TRBD1 matching 8 bases. The CDR3 is 16 amino acids. The germline gives CDR1 SGHAT, CDR2 FQNNGV. Trimming took 0 bases from V and 8 from J; bases not matched to a gene: 8. DNA of the CDR3: TGTGCCAGCAGCTTAGATCTTGGTTGGACAGGGGAAAAACTGTTTTTT. It yields the protein CASSLDLGWTGEKLFF.

The gene calls are TRBV30 and TRBJ2-3, with D maybe TRBD2 (6 bases). The CDR3 has 14 amino acids. The V gene's germline CDR1 is GTSNPN and CDR2 SVGIG (reference sequence). The V and J ends lost 0 bases and 1 base respectively, with 8 bases between them. The DNA of the CDR3 is TGTGCCTGGAGTGTACCGGGGGGCACAGATACGCAGTATTTT. Its protein is CAWSVPGGTDTQYF. The whole variable domain, filled in from reference TRBV30 and TRBJ2-3, reads SQTIHQWPATLVQPVGSPLSLECTVEGTSNPNLYWYRQAAGRGLQLLFYSVGIGQISSEVPQNLSASRPQDRQFILSSKKLLLSDSGFYLCAWSVPGGTDTQYFGPGTRLTVL.

This clone was seen a handful of times. The chain carries TRBV6-1 and TRBJ1-1, with no clear D. Trimming removed 0 bases from V and 3 bases from J, with 5 bases in between. Germline loops: CDR1 MNHNS, CDR2 SASEGT. CDR3 length equals 13 residues. CDR3 region: CASSEAADTEAFF. The CDR3 nucleotides are TGTGCCAGCAGTGAAGCGGCGGACACTGAAGCTTTCTTT.

The count of this clone is one. This may stem from a read error, because a much larger clone lies one nucleotide away. This sample includes further DNA sequences coding for the same CDR3. This sequence joins TRBV11-3 and TRBJ2-7, with D unresolved. The CDR3 covers 15 residues. Looked up from germline, CDR1 is SGHNT and CDR2 is YENEEA. In DNA, the CDR3 is TGTGCCAGCAGCCCCCCCTGCCTGAGCTCCTATGAGCAGTACTTC. Its translation is CASSPPCLSSYEQYF.

The V and J genes are TRBV30 and TRBJ1-5; TRBD1 agrees at 7 bases. V trimming: 1 base; J trimming: 6 bases; junction bases outside the gene matches: 6. Germline CDR1 GTSNPN, CDR2 SVGIG (reference sequence). The CDR3 loop spans 14 amino acids. CDR3 DNA: TGTGCCTGGAGTGCCACAGGGGTGAGTCAGCCCCAGCATTTT. Translated, it gives CAWSATGVSQPQHF.

The chain employs TRBV7-6 and TRBJ1-4; a weak D match, TRBD1 (5 bases). The CDR3 totals 16 residues. V lost 1 base to trimming and J lost 1 base, with 10 bases between them. Germline-derived CDR1 and CDR2 are SGHVS and FNYEAQ. The CDR3 sequence is CASSLGGGGTNEKLFF. CDR3 DNA sequence: TGTGCCAGCAGCTTAGGTGGCGGGGGAACTAATGAAAAACTGTTTTTT.

The rearrangement joins TRBV24-1 to TRBJ1-4; maybe TRBD1 (6 bases). In germline, CDR1 is KGHDR, CDR2 SFDVKD. Trimming shortened V by 5 bases and J by 5 bases, and 11 bases separated the two germline ends. The CDR3 spans 14 residues. Here the CDR3 DNA reads TGTGCCACCAGTGCCCCCGGACAGAATGAAAAACTGTTTTTT. Residues: CATSAPGQNEKLFF.

This clone occurred a few times. This chain links TRBV12-5 with TRBJ1-5; D is unresolved. V lost 0 bases and J 2 bases, leaving 14 bases between the germline ends. The germline CDR1 and CDR2 sequences are LGHNT and FRNRAP. This CDR3 is 17 amino acids long. DNA of the CDR3: TGTGCTAGTGGTTTGGTACTATCCTTGAGTCGCAATCAGCCCCAGCATTTT. This gives the protein CASGLVLSLSRNQPQHF.

Many counts were recorded for this clone. The V and J genes are TRBV5-1 and TRBJ2-3; TRBD2 matches 14 bases. The germline gives CDR1 SGHRS, CDR2 YFSETQ. The CDR3 consists of 19 residues. After removal of 4 bases from V and 0 bases from J, the junction contained 10 bases not matched to a gene. The CDR3 here is CASSRLGTSGGTSTDTQYF. CDR3 coding DNA: TGCGCCAGCAGCCGACTCGGGACTAGCGGGGGTACGAGCACAGATACGCAGTATTTT.

This clone came up once. The chain couples TRBV24-1 to TRBJ2-3; 9 nucleotides align to TRBD2. The germline V gene has CDR1 KGHDR and CDR2 SFDVKD. The CDR3 has 17 amino acids. Trimming took 4 bases from V and 3 from J; bases not matched to a gene: 10. This CDR3 is CATSDRTAGGRTDTQYF. The CDR3 DNA reads TGTGCCACCAGTGACCGAACGGCGGGGGGGCGGACAGATACGCAGTATTTT.

This chain links TRBV29-1 with TRBJ1-3; perhaps TRBD1 as D (6 bases). Germline CDR1 reads SQVTM; CDR2 reads ANQGSEA. The CDR3 totals 13 residues. Trimming pared 5 bases from V and 5 bases from J, leaving 13 bases between. In nucleotides, the CDR3 is TGCAGCGTTCAGTGGGACACGAGAAACACCATATATTTT. This encodes CSVQWDTRNTIYF.

This clone was counted a few times. The chain is built from TRBV3-1 (or the pseudogene TRBV3-2) and TRBJ1-2, with D uncertain. The germline V gene has CDR1 LGHDT and CDR2 YNNKEL (reference sequence). The CDR3 is 17 residues long. V lost 1 base to trimming and J lost 0 bases, with 15 bases between them. The CDR3 loop is CASSQGPGSGTNYGYTF. CDR3 bases: TGTGCCAGCAGCCAAGGGCCAGGATCGGGAACTAACTATGGCTACACCTTC.

The chain recombines TRBV7-8 with TRBJ2-5, with D tentatively TRBD2 (6 bases). The CDR3 totals 14 residues. The V and J ends lost 6 bases and 5 bases respectively, with 16 bases between them. CDR1 is SGHVS and CDR2 is FQNEAQ in the germline V gene. CDR3 region: CASSVGGSAETQYF. In DNA, the CDR3 is TGTGCCAGCAGTGTGGGGGGATCGGCCGAGACCCAGTACTTC.

The chain recombines TRBV28 with TRBJ2-7, with D hard to call. Germline V lookup: CDR1 MDHEN, CDR2 SYDVKM. Trimming took 3 bases from V and 1 from J, leaving 10 bases between them. The CDR3 contains 14 residues. The CDR3 DNA is TGTGCCAGCAGTTTTTCGACGGGTTCCTACGAGCAGTACTTC. Protein product: CASSFSTGSYEQYF.

The CDR3 spells CASSSQETQYF. The CDR3 bases are TGTGCCAGCAGCTCGCAAGAGACCCAGTACTTC. V usage is TRBV7-9 and J usage is TRBJ2-5, with D unclear. The germline V and J ends were trimmed by 4 bases and 2 bases, with 2 bases remaining between them. The germline gives CDR1 SEHNR, CDR2 FQNEAQ (reference sequence). The CDR3 loop spans 11 amino acids.

The rearrangement uses TRBV2 and TRBJ2-5; no definite D call. From germline, CDR1 is SNHLY and CDR2 FYNNEI. Between the trimmed V and J ends, which lost 7 bases and 4 bases, there was a span of 10 bases. This CDR3 has 12 residues. For the CDR3, the DNA is TGTGCCAGCATGGCGGATGGAGAGACCCAGTACTTC. Protein product: CASMADGETQYF.

The CDR3, as DNA: TGTGCCAGCAGTGACTCCGACAGGAACACTGAAGCTTTCTTT. This codes for CASSDSDRNTEAFF. The V gene is TRBV6-4, the J gene TRBJ1-1; a possible D gene is TRBD1 (5 bases). This CDR3 comprises 14 residues. CDR1 MRHNA and CDR2 SNTAGT come from the germline V gene. Trimming removed 0 bases at V and 1 base at J, with 6 bases between.

The chain recombines TRBV7-2 with TRBJ2-1, with TRBD2 identical over 7 bases. Germline values: CDR1 SGHTA, CDR2 FQGNSA. V dropped 1 base and J dropped 12; count of bases not matched to a gene: 12. This CDR3 is 15 amino acids long. As DNA, the CDR3 is TGTGCCAGCAGCTTAGGGGCTAGCGGACCCGTTCGGCAGTTCTTC. Translation gives CASSLGASGPVRQFF.

Only a few counts were recorded for this clone. V usage is TRBV12-3 or TRBV12-4 and J usage is TRBJ1-5; D gene ambiguous. V was clipped by 2 bases and J by 9 bases, with 11 bases between them. The CDR3 is made up of 13 amino acids. The CDR3 DNA is TGTGCCAGCAGTTTACCCCCCCGGGGGCCCCAGCATTTT. This sequence encodes CASSLPPRGPQHF.

The chain has TRBV6-5 and TRBJ2-1; TRBD2 might be the D (6 bases). Germline V CDR1 and CDR2: MNHEY, SVGAGI. The CDR3 is 14 amino acids. Trimming pared 6 bases from V and 5 bases from J, leaving 14 bases between. The CDR3 loop is CASSLLGGNNEQFF. CDR3 sequence (DNA): TGTGCCAGCAGCCTACTCGGGGGAAACAATGAGCAGTTCTTC.

V is TRBV5-1 and J is TRBJ1-3; D possibly corresponds to TRBD1 (5 bases). The germline V and J ends were trimmed by 2 bases and 2 bases, with 14 bases remaining between them. The CDR3 contains 16 residues. CDR1 is SGHRS, CDR2 YFSETQ, per germline. CDR3: CASSLVTGGAGNTIYF. The CDR3 DNA reads TGCGCCAGCAGCTTAGTAACAGGCGGAGCTGGAAACACCATATATTTT.

The chain employs TRBV7-3 and TRBJ1-1; D not resolved. The germline V and J ends were trimmed by 1 base and 3 bases, with 9 bases remaining between them. Germline loops: CDR1 SGHTA, CDR2 FQGTGA. This CDR3 spans 14 amino acids. The CDR3 DNA reads as TGTGCCAGCAGCTTAAGTGCGGCAGACACTGAAGCTTTCTTT. It yields the protein CASSLSAADTEAFF.

V usage is TRBV6-5 and J usage is TRBJ1-1; possible D gene TRBD1, 5 bases. The CDR3 is made up of 14 amino acids. The V end was cut by 2 bases, the J end by 4 bases, with 11 bases between. Germline CDR1 and CDR2: MNHEY and SVGAGI. The CDR3 reads CASSYPGGGTEAFF. CDR3 sequence (DNA): TGTGCCAGCAGTTACCCGGGGGGAGGCACTGAAGCTTTCTTT.